These 21 T cell receptor beta chains originate from one sample sequenced in a study of CD8+ T cells in alopecia areata. cDNA serving as the sequencing template came from extracted, reverse transcribed RNA. Sequenced by immunoSEQ multiplex PCR; TCRdb stores in-frame clones only, minus some. The sample lists under 150,000 clones; around 82% were seen once. Treatment denoted: oral pan-JAK inhibitor, 5-10 mg twice daily. Source: CD8+ T cells sorted from blood, taken at week 4, from a patient treated with tofacitinib. The receptors were gathered from a human donor with alopecia areata.

This clone occurred once. This sequence joins TRBV29-1 and TRBJ2-1, with a tentative D call TRBD2 (5 bases). V was pared by 6 bases and J by 0 bases, with 18 bases between. This CDR3 region has 16 residues. Germline V gives CDR1 SQVTM, CDR2 ANQGSEA. The CDR3 coding sequence is TGCAGCGTGAGTTGGGGAGCCTTGAGCTCCTACAATGAGCAGTTCTTC. This encodes CSVSWGALSSYNEQFF.

CDR3 nucleotide sequence: TGTGCCAGCAGCTCTACTAGCAGGGGCAATGAGCAGTTCTTC. Translating it yields CASSSTSRGNEQFF. The chain is built from TRBV5-4 and TRBJ2-1, with D perhaps assigned TRBD1 or TRBD2 (6 bases each). CDR1 and CDR2 (germline): SGHNT, YYREEE (reference sequence). The V end lost 3 bases, the J end lost 6 bases, and 13 bases lay between the germline ends. The CDR3 length is 14 residues.

V gene TRBV7-8 combines with J gene TRBJ2-1; TRBD2 matches at 9 bases. Germline V CDR1 and CDR2: SGHVS, FQNEAQ. This CDR3 comprises 16 residues. The junction had 13 bases not matched to a gene; V was cut back by 8 bases and J by 5 bases. The CDR3, as DNA: TGTGCCAGCGCGGTGCGTAGCGGGGGAGTTAACAATGAGCAGTTCTTC. Its translation is CASAVRSGGVNNEQFF.

The gene calls are TRBV13 and TRBJ1-2, with D maybe TRBD1 (6 bases). The germline gives CDR1 PRHDT, CDR2 FYEKMQ (reference sequence). There are 17 residues in the CDR3. Trimming removed 1 base at V and 1 base at J, with 16 bases between. CDR3 amino acids: CASSLAVLDSDNYGYTF. In DNA, the CDR3 is TGTGCCAGCAGCTTAGCTGTGTTGGACAGTGATAACTATGGCTACACCTTC. The variable domain in full, completed from reference TRBV13 and TRBJ1-2, reads AAGVIQSPRHLIKEKRETATLKCYPIPRHDTVYWYQQGPGQDPQFLISFYEKMQSDKGSIPDRFSAQQFSDYHSELNMSSLELGDSALYFCASSLAVLDSDNYGYTFGSGTRLTVV.

The chain is built from TRBV2 and TRBJ2-4; tentative D call: TRBD2 (5 bases). The V and J ends lost 6 bases and 0 bases respectively, with 15 bases between them. From germline, CDR1 is SNHLY and CDR2 FYNNEI. There are 16 residues in the CDR3. CDR3 DNA sequence: TGTGCCAGCAGCGACGGACTGCCTGGAGCCAAAAACATTCAGTACTTC. This translates into CASSDGLPGAKNIQYF.

This clone has just one count. The DNA for the CDR3 is TGTGCCAGCAGTTACTCGAACAGCTACGAGCAGTACTTC. Translated, it gives CASSYSNSYEQYF. The chain couples TRBV6-5 to TRBJ2-7; no clear D gene. V was pared by 0 bases and J by 3 bases, with 6 bases between. From germline, CDR1 is MNHEY and CDR2 SVGAGI. The length of the CDR3 is 13 residues.

The V and J genes are TRBV6-5 and TRBJ1-1; 7 bases are a match to TRBD1. This CDR3 is 14 amino acids long. V was pared by 4 bases and J by 1 base, with 3 bases of the junction left unmatched. Germline V gives CDR1 MNHEY, CDR2 SVGAGI. The CDR3: CASSSGTANTEAFF. In DNA form, the CDR3 reads TGTGCCAGCAGTTCCGGGACAGCGAACACTGAAGCTTTCTTT.

The chain combines TRBV27 with TRBJ1-2; D unresolved. The germline CDR1 and CDR2 sequences are MNHEY and SMNVEV (reference sequence). This CDR3 has 13 residues. V shed 4 bases and J shed 3 bases, with 9 bases lying between them. The CDR3, as DNA: TGTGCCAGCAGTTCCCTCGTTGACTATGGCTACACCTTC. Translating gives CASSSLVDYGYTF.

The rearrangement links TRBV30 to TRBJ2-1, with a weak D call TRBD2 (6 bases). Deletions cut 0 bases from V and 14 bases from J, with 14 bases between. The CDR3 covers 12 residues. The germline V gene has CDR1 GTSNPN and CDR2 SVGIG (reference sequence). CDR3 residues: CAWSVRERREFF. Written as DNA, the CDR3 is TGTGCCTGGAGTGTACGGGAGCGTCGGGAGTTCTTC.

The V call is TRBV7-9, the J call TRBJ2-5, with a tentative D call TRBD2 (5 bases). The germline CDR1 and CDR2 sequences are SEHNR and FQNEAQ (reference sequence). This CDR3 region has 14 residues. Trimming removed 5 bases at V and 2 bases at J, with 12 bases between. The CDR3 protein is CASSTSGKQETQYF. In nucleotides, the CDR3 is TGTGCCAGCAGCACGTCCGGGAAACAAGAGACCCAGTACTTC.

The genes are TRBV7-9 and TRBJ1-6, with a weak D call TRBD1 (5 bases). V lost 6 bases and J lost 10, with 19 bases in between. CDR3 length: 15 amino acids. The V gene's germline CDR1 is SEHNR and CDR2 FQNEAQ (reference sequence). CDR3 protein: CASRDPGPRRSPLHF. In DNA, the CDR3 is TGTGCCAGCAGAGACCCGGGACCACGCCGCTCACCCCTCCACTTT.

This clone is classed as medium-sized (0.01 to 0.1%). This chain links TRBV10-3 with TRBJ2-5; D is possibly TRBD2 (5 bases). The CDR3 length is 15 residues. Trimming cost V 0 bases and J 0 bases, with 8 bases left between them. CDR1 is ENHRY and CDR2 is SYGVKD in the germline V gene. DNA of the CDR3: TGTGCCATCAGTGAGTCGGGAGAAAACCAAGAGACCCAGTACTTC. It yields the protein CAISESGENQETQYF.

CDR3 sequence reads: CASSLKGEETQYF. The DNA of the CDR3 is TGTGCCAGCAGCTTGAAGGGGGAAGAGACCCAGTACTTC. The J gene is TRBJ2-5, the V gene TRBV5-4, with a tentative D call TRBD1 (6 bases). Per germline, CDR1 SGHNT and CDR2 YYREEE (reference sequence). Trimming shortened V by 1 base and J by 3 bases, and 7 bases separated the two germline ends. The CDR3 spans 13 residues.

This clone was recorded once. The chain uses TRBV27 and TRBJ2-3; 8 bases agree with TRBD1. The CDR3 runs to 14 residues. With 7 bases clipped from V and 0 bases from J, the junction kept 3 bases outside the gene matches. Per germline, CDR1 MNHEY and CDR2 SMNVEV (reference sequence). The CDR3 sequence: CASNDRGSTDTQYF. CDR3 nucleotide sequence: TGTGCCAGCAATGACAGGGGAAGCACAGATACGCAGTATTTT.

The V and J genes are TRBV19 and TRBJ1-1, with unresolved D. Germline V CDR1 and CDR2: LNHDA, SQIVND (reference sequence). There are 12 residues in the CDR3. The germline V and J ends were trimmed by 7 bases and 1 base, with 7 bases remaining between them. The CDR3 bases are TGTGCCAGTAAGATGGGGAACACTGAAGCTTTCTTT. Residues: CASKMGNTEAFF.

The rearrangement joins TRBV27 to TRBJ2-7; D is possibly TRBD1 (6 bases). The CDR3 is made up of 13 amino acids. The V end was cut by 5 bases, the J end by 7 bases, with 15 bases between. Germline V lookup: CDR1 MNHEY, CDR2 SMNVEV (reference sequence). This chain's CDR3 is CASSPRTVGEQYF. The CDR3 nucleotides read TGTGCCAGCAGTCCCCGGACAGTCGGGGAGCAGTACTTC.

The chain couples TRBV4-1 to TRBJ2-7, with 7 bases that match TRBD1. The V segment lost 4 bases and the J segment 4 bases; nucleotides outside the gene matches: 13. Germline CDR1 reads MGHRA; CDR2 reads YSYEKL. This CDR3 contains 16 residues. The CDR3: CASSPLEGAGVYEQYF. The CDR3 nucleotides read TGCGCCAGCAGCCCGCTTGAGGGGGCCGGGGTTTACGAGCAGTACTTC.

The chain joins TRBV4-3 to TRBJ2-4; D remains unclear. Germline V gene lookup returns CDR1 LGHNA and CDR2 YSLEER. V was trimmed by 0 bases and J by 0 bases, leaving 12 bases between them. This CDR3 contains 17 residues. This chain's CDR3 is CASSQERYSLAKNIQYF. The CDR3 DNA is TGCGCCAGCAGCCAAGAACGCTACTCTCTAGCCAAAAACATTCAGTACTTC.

The rearrangement uses TRBV19 and TRBJ2-2, with D unresolved. Trimming pared 7 bases from V and 2 bases from J, leaving 11 bases between. This CDR3 is 14 amino acids long. Germline V gene data show CDR1 as LNHDA and CDR2 as SQIVND (reference sequence). CDR3 nucleotide sequence: TGTGCCAGTAATATTAACCCCAACACCGGGGAGCTGTTTTTT. This sequence encodes CASNINPNTGELFF.

The chain joins TRBV2 to TRBJ2-3; 10 bases agree with TRBD2. The V gene's germline CDR1 is SNHLY and CDR2 FYNNEI. The CDR3 sequence is 16 residues long. V was pared by 3 bases and J by 6 bases, with 9 bases of the junction left unmatched. In DNA, the CDR3 is TGTGCCAGCAGTGATAGCGGGGGGCCAGCGGGGGATACGCAGTATTTT. Translation: CASSDSGGPAGDTQYF.

A single count supports this clone. The chain links TRBV4-1 to TRBJ2-2; 9 nucleotides agree with TRBD1. CDR1 and CDR2 from the germline V gene are MGHRA and YSYEKL. CDR3 length equals 14 residues. V trimming: 4 bases; J trimming: 4 bases; junction bases outside the gene matches: 1. CDR3 residues: CASSRDRATGELFF. The CDR3 region has the DNA TGCGCCAGCAGCCGGGACAGGGCCACCGGGGAGCTGTTTTTT.